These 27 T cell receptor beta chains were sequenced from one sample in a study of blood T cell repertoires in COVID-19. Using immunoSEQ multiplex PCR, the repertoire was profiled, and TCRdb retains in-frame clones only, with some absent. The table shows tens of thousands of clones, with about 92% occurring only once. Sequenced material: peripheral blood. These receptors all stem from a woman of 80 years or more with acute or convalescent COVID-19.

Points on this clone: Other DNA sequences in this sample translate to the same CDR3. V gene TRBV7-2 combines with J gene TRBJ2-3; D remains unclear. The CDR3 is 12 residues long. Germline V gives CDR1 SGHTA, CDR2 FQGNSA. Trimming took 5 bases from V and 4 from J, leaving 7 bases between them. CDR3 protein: CASSLRPDTQYF. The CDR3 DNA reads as TGTGCCAGCAGCCTACGCCCAGATACGCAGTATTTT.

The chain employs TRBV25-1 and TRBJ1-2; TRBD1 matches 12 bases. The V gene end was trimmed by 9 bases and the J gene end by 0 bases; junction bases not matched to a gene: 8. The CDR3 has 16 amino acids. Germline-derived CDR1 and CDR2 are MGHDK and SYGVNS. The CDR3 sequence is CASTGTGGRSNYGYTF. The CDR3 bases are TGTGCCAGTACTGGGACAGGGGGCCGATCTAACTATGGCTACACCTTC.

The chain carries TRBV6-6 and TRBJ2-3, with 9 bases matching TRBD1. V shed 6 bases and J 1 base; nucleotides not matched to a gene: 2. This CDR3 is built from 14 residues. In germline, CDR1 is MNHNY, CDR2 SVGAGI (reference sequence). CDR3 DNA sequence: TGTGCCAGCAGACAGGGGGCAGGCACAGATACGCAGTATTTT. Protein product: CASRQGAGTDTQYF.

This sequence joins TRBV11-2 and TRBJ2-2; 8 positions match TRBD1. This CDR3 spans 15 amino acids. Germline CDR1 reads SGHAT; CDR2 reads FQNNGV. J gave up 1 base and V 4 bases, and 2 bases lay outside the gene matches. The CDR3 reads CASSWGQVNTGELFF. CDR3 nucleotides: TGTGCCAGCAGCTGGGGACAGGTGAACACCGGGGAGCTGTTTTTT.

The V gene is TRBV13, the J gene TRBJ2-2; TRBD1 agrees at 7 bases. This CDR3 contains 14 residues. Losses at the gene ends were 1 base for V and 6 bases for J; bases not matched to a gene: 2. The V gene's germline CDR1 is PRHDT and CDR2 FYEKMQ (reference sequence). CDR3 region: CASSLETGPGELFF. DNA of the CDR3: TGTGCCAGCAGCTTAGAGACAGGGCCCGGGGAGCTGTTTTTT.

The CDR3 region is CASSSFAREVETQYF. CDR3 nucleotide sequence: TGTGCCAGCAGTTCCTTCGCCAGGGAGGTAGAGACCCAGTACTTC. The genes are TRBV6-5 and TRBJ2-5; maybe TRBD2 (6 bases). Germline CDR1 is MNHEY and CDR2 is SVGAGI. The V end was cut by 4 bases, the J end by 4 bases, with 16 bases between. The CDR3 has 15 residues.

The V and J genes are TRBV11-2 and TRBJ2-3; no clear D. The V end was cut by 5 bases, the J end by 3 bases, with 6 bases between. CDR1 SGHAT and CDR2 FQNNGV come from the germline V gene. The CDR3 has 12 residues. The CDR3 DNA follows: TGTGCCAGCAGCCTTCGTACAGATACGCAGTATTTT. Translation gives CASSLRTDTQYF.

CDR3 DNA sequence: TGTGCCAGCAGCGACGGGACTCTTAATGAGCAGTTCTTC. Translated, it gives CASSDGTLNEQFF. J is TRBJ2-1 and V is TRBV11-2; D may be TRBD2 (6 bases). Germline-derived CDR1 and CDR2 are SGHAT and FQNNGV. CDR3 length: 13 amino acids. Trimming took 5 bases from V and 7 from J, leaving 12 bases between them.

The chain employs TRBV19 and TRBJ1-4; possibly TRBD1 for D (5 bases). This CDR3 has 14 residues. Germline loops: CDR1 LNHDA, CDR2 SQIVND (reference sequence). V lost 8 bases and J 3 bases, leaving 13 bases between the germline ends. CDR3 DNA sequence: TGTGCCAGTTCACCCCAGGGATCTAATGAAAAACTGTTTTTT. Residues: CASSPQGSNEKLFF.

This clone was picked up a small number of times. CDR3 nucleotides: TGCGCCAGCAGCCAAGAGGGAGTGGTCTATGGCTACACCTTC. Its protein is CASSQEGVVYGYTF. The chain has TRBV4-1 and TRBJ1-2; D ambiguous. This CDR3 contains 14 residues. Trimming removed 0 bases from V and 4 bases from J, with 9 bases in between. Germline loops: CDR1 MGHRA, CDR2 YSYEKL.

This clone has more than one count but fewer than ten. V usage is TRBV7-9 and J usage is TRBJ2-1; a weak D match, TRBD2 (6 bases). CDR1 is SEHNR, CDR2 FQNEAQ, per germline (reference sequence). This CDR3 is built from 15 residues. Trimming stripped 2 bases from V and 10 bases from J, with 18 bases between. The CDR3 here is CASSLRLGGAQEQFF. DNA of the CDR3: TGTGCCAGCAGCTTAAGACTAGGCGGGGCTCAAGAGCAGTTCTTC.

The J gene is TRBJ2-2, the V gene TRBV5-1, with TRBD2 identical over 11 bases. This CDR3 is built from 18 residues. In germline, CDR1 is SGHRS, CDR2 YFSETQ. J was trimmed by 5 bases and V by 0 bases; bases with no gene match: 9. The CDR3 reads CASSLDGTSGVRTGELFF. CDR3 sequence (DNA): TGCGCCAGCAGCTTGGACGGGACTAGCGGCGTTAGGACCGGGGAGCTGTTTTTT.

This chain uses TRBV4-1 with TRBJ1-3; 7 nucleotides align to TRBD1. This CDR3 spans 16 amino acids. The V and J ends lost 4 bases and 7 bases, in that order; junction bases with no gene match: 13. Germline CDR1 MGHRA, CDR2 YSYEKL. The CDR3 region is CASSREVVQGRNTIYF. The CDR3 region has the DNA TGCGCCAGCAGCCGAGAGGTGGTACAGGGGCGGAACACCATATATTTT.

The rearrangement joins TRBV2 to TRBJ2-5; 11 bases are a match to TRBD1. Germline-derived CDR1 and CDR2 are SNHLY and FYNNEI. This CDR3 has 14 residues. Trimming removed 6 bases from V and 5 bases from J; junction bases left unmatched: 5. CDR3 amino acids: CASSRDRGEETQYF. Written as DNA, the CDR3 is TGTGCCAGCAGCCGGGACAGGGGGGAGGAGACCCAGTACTTC. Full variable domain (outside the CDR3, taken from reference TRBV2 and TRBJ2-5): EPEVTQTPSHQVTQMGQEVILRCVPISNHLYFYWYRQILGQKVEFLVSFYNNEISEKSEIFDDQFSVERPDGSNFTLKIRSTKLEDSAMYFCASSRDRGEETQYFGPGTRLLVL.

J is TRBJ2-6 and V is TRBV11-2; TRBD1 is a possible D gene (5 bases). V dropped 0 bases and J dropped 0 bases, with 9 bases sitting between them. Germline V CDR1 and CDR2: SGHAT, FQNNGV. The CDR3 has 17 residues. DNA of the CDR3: TGTGCCAGCAGCTTAGATTTTGGGGCCTCTGGGGCCAACGTCCTGACTTTC. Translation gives CASSLDFGASGANVLTF.

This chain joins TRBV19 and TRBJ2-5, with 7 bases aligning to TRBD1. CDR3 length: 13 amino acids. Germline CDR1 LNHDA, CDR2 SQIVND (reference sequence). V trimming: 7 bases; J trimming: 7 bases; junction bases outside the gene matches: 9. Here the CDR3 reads CASTEQGLGTQYF. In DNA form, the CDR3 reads TGTGCCAGTACCGAACAGGGGTTGGGGACCCAGTACTTC.

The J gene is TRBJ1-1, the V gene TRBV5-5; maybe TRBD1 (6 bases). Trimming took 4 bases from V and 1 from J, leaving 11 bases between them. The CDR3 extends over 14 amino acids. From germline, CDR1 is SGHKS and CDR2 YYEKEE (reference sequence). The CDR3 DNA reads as TGTGCCAGCAGCACACCACAGGGGAACACTGAAGCTTTCTTT. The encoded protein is CASSTPQGNTEAFF.

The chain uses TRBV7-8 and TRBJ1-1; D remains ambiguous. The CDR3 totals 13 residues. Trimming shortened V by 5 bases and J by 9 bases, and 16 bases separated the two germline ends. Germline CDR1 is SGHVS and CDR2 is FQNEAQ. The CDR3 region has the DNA TGTGCCAGCAGCCAATGGACGGGGAATCAAGCTTTCTTT. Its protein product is CASSQWTGNQAFF.

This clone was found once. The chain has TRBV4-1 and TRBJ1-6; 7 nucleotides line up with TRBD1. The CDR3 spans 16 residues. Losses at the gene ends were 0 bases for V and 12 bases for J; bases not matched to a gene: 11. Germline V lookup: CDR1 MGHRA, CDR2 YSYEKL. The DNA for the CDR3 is TGCGCCAGCAGCCAAGAGGGGTGGCAGGGGGTCGAACCCCTCCACTTT. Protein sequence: CASSQEGWQGVEPLHF.

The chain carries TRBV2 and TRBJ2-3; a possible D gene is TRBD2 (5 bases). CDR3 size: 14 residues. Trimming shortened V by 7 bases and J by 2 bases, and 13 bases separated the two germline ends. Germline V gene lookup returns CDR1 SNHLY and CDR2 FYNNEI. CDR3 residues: CASKRELDTDTQYF. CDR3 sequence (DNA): TGTGCCAGCAAACGGGAACTTGACACAGATACGCAGTATTTT.

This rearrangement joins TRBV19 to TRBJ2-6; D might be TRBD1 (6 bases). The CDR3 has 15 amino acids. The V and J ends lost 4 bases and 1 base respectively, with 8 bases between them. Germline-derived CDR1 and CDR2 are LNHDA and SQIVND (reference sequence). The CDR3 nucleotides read TGTGCCAGTAGTACAGGGGAATCTGGGGCCAACGTCCTGACTTTC. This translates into CASSTGESGANVLTF.

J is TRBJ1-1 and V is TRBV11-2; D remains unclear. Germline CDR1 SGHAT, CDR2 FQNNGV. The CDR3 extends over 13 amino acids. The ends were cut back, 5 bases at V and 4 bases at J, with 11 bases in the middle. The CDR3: CASSHNLGTEAFF. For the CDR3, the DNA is TGTGCCAGCAGCCACAACCTTGGCACTGAAGCTTTCTTT.

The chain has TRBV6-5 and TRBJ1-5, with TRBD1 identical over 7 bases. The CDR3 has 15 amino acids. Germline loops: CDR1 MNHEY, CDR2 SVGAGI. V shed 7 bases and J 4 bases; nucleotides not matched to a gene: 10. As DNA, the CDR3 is TGTGCCAGCATCCCCTCGGACAGGTGGAATCAGCCCCAGCATTTT. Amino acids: CASIPSDRWNQPQHF.

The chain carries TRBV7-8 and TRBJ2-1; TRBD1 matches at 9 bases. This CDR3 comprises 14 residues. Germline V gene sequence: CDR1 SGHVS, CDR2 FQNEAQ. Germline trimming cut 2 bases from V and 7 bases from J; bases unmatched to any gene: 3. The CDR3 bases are TGTGCCAGCAGCTTAAACAGGGGGCTAAATGAGCAGTTCTTC. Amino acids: CASSLNRGLNEQFF.

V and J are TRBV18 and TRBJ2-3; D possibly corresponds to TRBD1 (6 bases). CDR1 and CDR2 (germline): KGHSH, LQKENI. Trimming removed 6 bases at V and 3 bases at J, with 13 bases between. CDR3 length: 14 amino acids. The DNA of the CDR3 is TGTGCCAGCTCCCCTTTACAGGGTACAGATACGCAGTATTTT. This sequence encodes CASSPLQGTDTQYF.

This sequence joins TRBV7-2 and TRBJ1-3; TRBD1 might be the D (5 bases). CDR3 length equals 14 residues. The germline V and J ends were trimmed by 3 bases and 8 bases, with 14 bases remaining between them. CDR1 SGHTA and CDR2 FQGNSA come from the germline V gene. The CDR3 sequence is CASSFTGGFDTIYF. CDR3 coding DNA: TGTGCCAGCAGCTTTACGGGGGGATTTGACACCATATATTTT.

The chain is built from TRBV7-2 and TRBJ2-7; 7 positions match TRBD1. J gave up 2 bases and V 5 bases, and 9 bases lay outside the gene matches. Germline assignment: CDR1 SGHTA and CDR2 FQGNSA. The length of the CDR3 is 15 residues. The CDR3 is CASSTSTGTAYEQYF. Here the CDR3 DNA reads TGTGCCAGCAGCACCTCGACGGGGACAGCCTACGAGCAGTACTTC.